Shown below are 24 T cell receptor beta chains from a single sample sequenced in a study of T-cell reconstitution after alpha-beta-depleted transplantation in children. Preparation of the TCRbeta library was carried out with unique molecular identifiers. Via MiXCR, TCRdb re-called the PCR reads, giving one row per CDR3 protein. The sample contains about 17,000 distinct CDR3 sequences, approximately 5.3% of which appear only once. This sample comprised PBMCs, obtained before TCRalphabeta/CD19-depleted stem cell transplant. These receptors all stem from a boy aged 5-17 years with acute lymphoblastic leukemia, due to receive a stem cell transplant.

This clonotype is deemed medium-sized. This chain's CDR3 is CASVEGLLNEQFF. CDR3 coding DNA: TGTGCCAGCGTGGAGGGGTTGCTTAATGAGCAGTTCTTC. This chain connects TRBV28 to TRBJ2-1, with a weak D call TRBD2 (6 bases). The CDR3 has 13 residues. Trimming removed 8 bases from V and 7 bases from J, with 15 bases in between. The V gene's germline CDR1 is MDHEN and CDR2 SYDVKM.

This clonotype is medium-sized by share. The chain links TRBV12-3 or TRBV12-4 to TRBJ2-5; D is undetermined. Trimming pared 6 bases from V and 2 bases from J, leaving 13 bases between. The CDR3 consists of 14 residues. The CDR3 bases are TGTGCCAGCAGCCCCAGGTGGCTGCAAGAGACCCAGTACTTC. Protein: CASSPRWLQETQYF.

This clonotype has at least ten counts. The gene calls are TRBV5-8 and TRBJ1-5; D is ambiguous. This CDR3 has 14 residues. Germline V CDR1 and CDR2: SGHTS, YDEGEE. Trimming left V 1 base short and J 5 bases short, with 10 bases between. CDR3 coding DNA: TGTGCCAGCAGCTTGTTGGCATCATATCAGCCCCAGCATTTT. Its translation is CASSLLASYQPQHF.

This clonotype was counted ten times or more. The chain recombines TRBV4-3 with TRBJ2-1; D not resolved. Germline CDR1 reads LGHNA; CDR2 reads YSLEER. The CDR3 has 16 residues. V was cut by 3 bases and J by 2 bases, with 14 bases left in between. The CDR3 reads CASSQAPGVTYNEQFF. CDR3 bases: TGCGCCAGCAGCCAGGCCCCCGGAGTGACCTACAATGAGCAGTTCTTC.

This clonotype was observed at least ten times. This chain uses TRBV6-2 or TRBV6-3 with TRBJ2-2; weak D call: TRBD2 (5 bases). The germline gives CDR1 MNHEY, CDR2 SVGEGT. This CDR3 region has 15 residues. V gave up 0 bases and J gave up 5 bases, with 10 bases separating them. The CDR3, as DNA: TGTGCCAGCAGTTACTCCGGACTGGGGACCGGGGAGCTGTTTTTT. Amino acid sequence: CASSYSGLGTGELFF.

This clonotype was counted ten times or more. The chain links TRBV4-3 to TRBJ2-1; D not resolved. The germline CDR1 and CDR2 sequences are LGHNA and YSLEER. V was cut by 0 bases and J by 0 bases, with 6 bases left in between. The CDR3 has 15 amino acids. The CDR3 is CASSQDGSSYNEQFF. The CDR3 region has the DNA TGCGCCAGCAGCCAAGATGGTAGCTCCTACAATGAGCAGTTCTTC.

This clonotype was counted at least ten times. The chain links TRBV6-2 or TRBV6-3 to TRBJ1-6, with TRBD1 identical over 9 bases. From germline, CDR1 is MNHEY and CDR2 SVGEGT. The CDR3 is made up of 14 amino acids. Germline trimming cut 2 bases from V and 10 bases from J; bases unmatched to any gene: 3. CDR3 sequence: CASSYVTGGSPLHF. The CDR3 DNA reads TGTGCCAGCAGTTACGTGACAGGGGGATCACCCCTCCACTTT.

This clonotype was seen at least ten times. The chain combines TRBV4-1 with TRBJ1-4, with a tentative D call TRBD1 (5 bases). The CDR3 runs 15 residues. From germline, CDR1 is MGHRA and CDR2 YSYEKL. V was shortened by 1 base and J by 1 base, with 7 bases between the two germline ends. The CDR3 coding sequence is TGCGCCAGCAGCCAAGGGGGCGTAACTAATGAAAAACTGTTTTTT. This codes for CASSQGGVTNEKLFF.

This clonotype has at least ten counts. This is likely a read error, given that the CDR3 carries no conserved phenylalanine or tryptophan at its end. This rearrangement joins TRBV12-3 or TRBV12-4 to TRBJ2-7; the match to TRBD2 covers 12 bases. Losses at the gene ends were 2 bases for V and 4 bases for J; bases not matched to a gene: 12. The CDR3 totals 18 residues. The CDR3 region is CASSLNRLAGDAGYEQYN. The CDR3 nucleotides are TGTGCCAGCAGTTTAAACCGACTAGCGGGGGACGCCGGATACGAGCAGTACAAC.

This clonotype was observed at least ten times. The CDR3 sequence: CASSDTGGETEAFF. CDR3 bases: TGTGCCAGCAGCGATACAGGGGGGGAGACTGAAGCTTTCTTT. The chain recombines TRBV7-2 with TRBJ1-1, with 8 bases fitting TRBD1. This CDR3 is 14 amino acids long. The germline gives CDR1 SGHTA, CDR2 FQGNSA. Trimming cost V 5 bases and J 5 bases; bases outside gene matches: 7.

In its sample, this clonotype was seen many times. The chain combines TRBV4-1 with TRBJ1-6, with D tentatively TRBD1 (6 bases). V was pared by 0 bases and J by 8 bases, with 20 bases between. The CDR3 length is 18 residues. CDR1 is MGHRA, CDR2 YSYEKL, per germline. For the CDR3, the DNA is TGCGCCAGCAGCCAAGATCCGAGAGGGTGGCAGGGGTATTCACCCCTCCACTTT. It translates to CASSQDPRGWQGYSPLHF.

The table lists this clonotype with a few counts. This chain links TRBV7-2 with TRBJ2-5; D might be TRBD1 (5 bases). V lost 8 bases, J lost 3 bases, and 22 bases lay in between. CDR3 length: 16 residues. CDR1 and CDR2 (germline): SGHTA, FQGNSA. This CDR3 is CASSFRSSRGEETQYF. CDR3 in DNA: TGTGCCAGCTCTTTCAGGAGCAGTAGGGGTGAAGAGACCCAGTACTTC.

This clonotype was counted many times. This chain connects TRBV6-5 to TRBJ1-5; the D is unclear. V was cut by 2 bases and J by 3 bases, with 8 bases left in between. The CDR3 sequence is 14 residues long. The germline V gene encodes CDR1 MNHEY and CDR2 SVGAGI. The CDR3 is CASSYPQYNQPQHF. CDR3 DNA: TGTGCCAGCAGTTACCCGCAGTACAATCAGCCCCAGCATTTT.

At least ten counts were recorded for this clonotype. A much larger clone is a single base away; this may be a read error. The chain combines TRBV12-3 or TRBV12-4 with TRBJ2-3; 10 nucleotides agree with TRBD2. This CDR3 has 18 amino acids. DNA of the CDR3: TGTGCCTGCAGTCCCCCTTCTAGCGGGGGCCTCCCGGCAGATACGCAGTATTTT. It yields the protein CACSPPSSGGLPADTQYF.

This clonotype was found many times. The genes are TRBV11-3 and TRBJ2-7, with 7 bases fitting TRBD2. V shed 2 bases and J 3 bases; nucleotides not matched to a gene: 7. The length of the CDR3 is 15 residues. Germline V gives CDR1 SGHNT, CDR2 YENEEA. CDR3 region: CASSLTQAGRYEQYF. CDR3 in DNA: TGTGCCAGCAGCTTAACCCAAGCGGGACGCTACGAGCAGTACTTC.

This clonotype was observed many times. This sequence joins TRBV4-3 and TRBJ2-7, with D possibly TRBD1 on 5 matching bases. Germline-derived CDR1 and CDR2 are LGHNA and YSLEER. Trimming removed 3 bases from V and 3 bases from J, with 15 bases in between. The CDR3 runs to 15 residues. CDR3 amino acids: CASSQGQPLIYEQYF. The CDR3 bases are TGCGCCAGCAGCCAGGGGCAGCCGTTGATCTACGAGCAGTACTTC.

The sample holds many counts of this clonotype. As DNA, the CDR3 is TGTGCCAGCAGTTTGGGACACTACAATCAGCCCCAGCATTTT. It translates to CASSLGHYNQPQHF. The V call is TRBV28, the J call TRBJ1-5; D is possibly TRBD1 (6 bases). The CDR3 has 14 amino acids. Germline V gives CDR1 MDHEN, CDR2 SYDVKM. The ends were cut back, 3 bases at V and 3 bases at J, with 9 bases in the middle. The entire variable domain, with the rest obtained from reference TRBV28 and TRBJ1-5, is as follows: DVKVTQSSRYLVKRTGEKVFLECVQDMDHENMFWYRQDPGLGLRLIYFSYDVKMKEKGDIPEGYSVSREKKERFSLILESASTNQTSMYLCASSLGHYNQPQHFGDGTRLSIL.

This clonotype was recorded at least ten times. This chain connects TRBV7-9 to TRBJ1-5; D possibly corresponds to TRBD1 (6 bases). Trimming shortened V by 6 bases and J by 3 bases, and 12 bases separated the two germline ends. The CDR3 sequence is 14 residues long. From germline, CDR1 is SEHNR and CDR2 FQNEAQ (reference sequence). CDR3 amino acids: CASSPRDNNQPQHF. For the CDR3, the DNA is TGTGCCAGCAGTCCCCGGGACAACAATCAGCCCCAGCATTTT.

In its sample, this clonotype was seen many times. This chain uses TRBV28 with TRBJ1-1; D remains unclear. CDR3 length equals 13 residues. Germline V CDR1 and CDR2: MDHEN, SYDVKM. The germline V and J ends were trimmed by 1 base and 7 bases, with 10 bases remaining between them. The CDR3 is CASSLYRFLEAFF. CDR3 DNA: TGTGCCAGCAGTTTATACCGGTTCCTTGAAGCTTTCTTT.

This clonotype has a count of ten or more. This chain links TRBV6-5 with TRBJ2-7, with 9 bases fitting TRBD1. The length of the CDR3 is 13 residues. V gave up 9 bases and J gave up 3 bases; unmatched junction bases: 6. Looked up from germline, CDR1 is MNHEY and CDR2 is SVGAGI. This CDR3 reads CASDGTGYYEQYF. CDR3 bases: TGTGCCAGTGACGGGACAGGGTACTACGAGCAGTACTTC.

This clonotype was picked up many times. The chain couples TRBV4-1 to TRBJ2-1; 7 bases agree with TRBD2. Germline assignment: CDR1 MGHRA and CDR2 YSYEKL. V was pared by 4 bases and J by 0 bases, with 6 bases of the junction left unmatched. This CDR3 region has 16 residues. In DNA form, the CDR3 reads TGCGCCAGCAGCCGGGGACTACCATCCTCCTACAATGAGCAGTTCTTC. As protein: CASSRGLPSSYNEQFF.

This clonotype came up many times. The chain has TRBV7-2 and TRBJ1-2, with 7 bases aligning to TRBD1. The trim removed 5 bases at V and 8 bases at J, leaving 8 bases unmatched. CDR3 length: 13 residues. CDR1 and CDR2 from the germline V gene are SGHTA and FQGNSA. The CDR3 loop reads CASSSNRGGGYTF. The CDR3 nucleotides are TGTGCCAGCAGCAGTAACAGGGGTGGGGGCTACACCTTC.

By proportion, this clonotype is medium-sized. The chain couples TRBV20-1 to TRBJ1-2, with a weak D call TRBD1 (5 bases). The CDR3 loop spans 13 amino acids. CDR1 and CDR2 from the germline V gene are DFQATT and SNEGSKA (reference sequence). Trimming took 4 bases from V and 4 from J, leaving 13 bases between them. The CDR3 nucleotides read TGCAGTGCTATTGGTGGGGGGACCTATGGCTACACCTTC. Encoded protein: CSAIGGGTYGYTF.

This clonotype occurred many times. The CDR3 reads CASSLGLYEQYF. The CDR3 nucleotides read TGTGCCAGCAGTTTAGGCCTCTACGAGCAGTACTTC. The chain links TRBV12-3 or TRBV12-4 to TRBJ2-7; D not resolved. The CDR3 sequence is 12 residues long. Trimming cost V 1 base and J 3 bases, with 4 bases left between them.